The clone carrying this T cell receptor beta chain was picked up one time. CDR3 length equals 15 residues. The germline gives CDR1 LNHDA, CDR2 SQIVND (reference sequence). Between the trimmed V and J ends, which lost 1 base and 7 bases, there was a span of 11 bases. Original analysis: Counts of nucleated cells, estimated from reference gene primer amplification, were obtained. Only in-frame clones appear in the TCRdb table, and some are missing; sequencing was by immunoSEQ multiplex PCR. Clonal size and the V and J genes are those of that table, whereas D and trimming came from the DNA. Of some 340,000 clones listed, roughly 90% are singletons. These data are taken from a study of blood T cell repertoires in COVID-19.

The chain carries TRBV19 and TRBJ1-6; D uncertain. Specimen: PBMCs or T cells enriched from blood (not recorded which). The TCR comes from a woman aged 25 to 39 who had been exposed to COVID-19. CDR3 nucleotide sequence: TGTGCCAGTAGTATAGTGCCGGCGGGGAATTCACCCCTCCACTTT. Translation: CASSIVPAGNSPLHF.